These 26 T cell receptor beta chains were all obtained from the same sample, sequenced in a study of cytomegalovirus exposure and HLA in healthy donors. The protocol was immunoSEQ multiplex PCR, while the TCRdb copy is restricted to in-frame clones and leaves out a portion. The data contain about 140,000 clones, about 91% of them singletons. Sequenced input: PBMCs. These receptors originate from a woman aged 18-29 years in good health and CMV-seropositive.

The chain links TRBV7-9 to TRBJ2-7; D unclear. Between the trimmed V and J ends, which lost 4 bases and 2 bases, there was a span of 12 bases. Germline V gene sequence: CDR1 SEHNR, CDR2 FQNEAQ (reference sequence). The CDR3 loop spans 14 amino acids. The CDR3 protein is CASSSGDKPYEQYF. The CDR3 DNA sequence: TGTGCCAGCAGCTCCGGTGACAAGCCCTACGAGCAGTACTTC.

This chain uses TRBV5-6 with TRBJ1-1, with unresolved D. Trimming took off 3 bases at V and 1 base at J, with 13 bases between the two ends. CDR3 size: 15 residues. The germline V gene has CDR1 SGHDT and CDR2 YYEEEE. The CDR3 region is CASSYDPRRNTEAFF. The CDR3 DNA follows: TGTGCCAGCAGCTACGACCCCCGGAGGAACACTGAAGCTTTCTTT.

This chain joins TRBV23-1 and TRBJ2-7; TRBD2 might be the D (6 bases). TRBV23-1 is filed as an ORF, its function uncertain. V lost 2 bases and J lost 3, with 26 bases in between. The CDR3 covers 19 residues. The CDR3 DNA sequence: TGCGCCAGCAGTCAACCCTTCCATATCGGAGGGAAAATAGACTACGAGCAGTACTTC. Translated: CASSQPFHIGGKIDYEQYF.

Here the CDR3 reads CAISVNIGRSTDTQYF. The CDR3 region has the DNA TGTGCCATCAGTGTTAACATCGGGAGGTCCACAGATACGCAGTATTTT. This chain connects TRBV10-3 to TRBJ2-3; TRBD2 agrees at 7 bases. The ends lost 4 bases at V and 2 bases at J; junction bases unmatched: 9. CDR1 is ENHRY, CDR2 SYGVKD, per germline. This CDR3 has 16 amino acids.

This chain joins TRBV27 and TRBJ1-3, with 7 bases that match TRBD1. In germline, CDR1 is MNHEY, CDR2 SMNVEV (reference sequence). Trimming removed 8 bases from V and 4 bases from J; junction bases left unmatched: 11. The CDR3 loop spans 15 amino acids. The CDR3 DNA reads TGTGCCAGCGGTCTTACAGGGGCCAGGGGAAACACCATATATTTT. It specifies CASGLTGARGNTIYF.

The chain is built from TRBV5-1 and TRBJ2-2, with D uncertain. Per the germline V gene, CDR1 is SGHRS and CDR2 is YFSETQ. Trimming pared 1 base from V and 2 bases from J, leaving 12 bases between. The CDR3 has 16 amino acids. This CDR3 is CASSLLALFNTGELFF. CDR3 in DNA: TGCGCCAGCAGCTTGTTGGCTCTGTTTAACACCGGGGAGCTGTTTTTT.

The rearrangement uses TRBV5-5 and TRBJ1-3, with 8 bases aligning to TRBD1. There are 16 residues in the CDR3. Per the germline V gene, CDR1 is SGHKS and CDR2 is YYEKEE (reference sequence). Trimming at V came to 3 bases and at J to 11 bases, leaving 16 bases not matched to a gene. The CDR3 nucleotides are TGTGCCAGCAGCTGGGGGACAGGACAACTACCTTCGGCCATATATTTT. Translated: CASSWGTGQLPSAIYF.

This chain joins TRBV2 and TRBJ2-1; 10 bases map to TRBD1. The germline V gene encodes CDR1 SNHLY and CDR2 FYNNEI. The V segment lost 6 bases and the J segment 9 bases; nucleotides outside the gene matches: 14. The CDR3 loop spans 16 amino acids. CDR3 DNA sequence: TGTGCCAGCAGCCGCCGCGGGACAGGGGCCTCGGGTGAGCAGTTCTTC. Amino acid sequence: CASSRRGTGASGEQFF.

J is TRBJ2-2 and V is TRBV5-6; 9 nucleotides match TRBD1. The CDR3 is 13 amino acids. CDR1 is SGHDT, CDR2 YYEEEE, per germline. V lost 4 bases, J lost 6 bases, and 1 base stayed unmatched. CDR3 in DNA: TGTGCCAGCAGCCGGGACAGGGCCGGGGAGCTGTTTTTT. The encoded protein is CASSRDRAGELFF.

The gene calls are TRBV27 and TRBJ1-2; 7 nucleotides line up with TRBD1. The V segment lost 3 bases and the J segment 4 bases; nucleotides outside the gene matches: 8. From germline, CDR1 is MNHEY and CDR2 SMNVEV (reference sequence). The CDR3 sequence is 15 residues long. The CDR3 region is CASSFTGASIYGYTF. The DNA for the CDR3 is TGTGCCAGCAGTTTTACAGGGGCCTCGATCTATGGCTACACCTTC.

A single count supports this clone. Written as DNA, the CDR3 is TGTGCCAGCAGTAAAAGCAGGGTAGTTGGAAACACCATATATTTT. Amino acid sequence: CASSKSRVVGNTIYF. The rearrangement links TRBV6-5 to TRBJ1-3; perhaps TRBD1 as D (5 bases). V lost 5 bases and J 3 bases, leaving 14 bases between the germline ends. The V gene's germline CDR1 is MNHEY and CDR2 SVGAGI. The CDR3 sequence is 15 residues long.

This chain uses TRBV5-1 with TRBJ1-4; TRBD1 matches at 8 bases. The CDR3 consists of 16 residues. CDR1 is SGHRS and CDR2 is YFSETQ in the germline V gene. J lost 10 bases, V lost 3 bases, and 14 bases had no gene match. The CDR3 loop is CASSSTGDDRRGKLFF. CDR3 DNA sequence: TGCGCCAGCAGCTCGACAGGGGACGATCGGCGAGGAAAACTGTTTTTT.

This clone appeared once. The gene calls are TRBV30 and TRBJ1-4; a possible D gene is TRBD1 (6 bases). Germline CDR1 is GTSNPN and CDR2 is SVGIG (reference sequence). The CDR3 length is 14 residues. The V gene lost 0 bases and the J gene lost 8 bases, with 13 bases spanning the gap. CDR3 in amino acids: CAWSVTGYGEKLFF. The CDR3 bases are TGTGCCTGGAGTGTAACAGGGTATGGAGAAAAACTGTTTTTT.

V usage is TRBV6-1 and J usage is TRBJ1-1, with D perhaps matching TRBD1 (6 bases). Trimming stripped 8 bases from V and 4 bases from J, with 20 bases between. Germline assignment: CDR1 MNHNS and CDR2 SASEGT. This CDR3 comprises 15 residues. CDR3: CASQSGGQGSTEAFF. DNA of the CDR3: TGTGCCAGCCAATCCGGGGGGCAGGGCAGCACTGAAGCTTTCTTT.

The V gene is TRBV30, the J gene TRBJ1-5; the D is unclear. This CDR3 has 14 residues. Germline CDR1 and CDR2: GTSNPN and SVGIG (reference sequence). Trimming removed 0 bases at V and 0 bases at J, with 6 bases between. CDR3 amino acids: CAWSVLYSNQPQHF. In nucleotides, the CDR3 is TGTGCCTGGAGTGTACTATATAGCAATCAGCCCCAGCATTTT.

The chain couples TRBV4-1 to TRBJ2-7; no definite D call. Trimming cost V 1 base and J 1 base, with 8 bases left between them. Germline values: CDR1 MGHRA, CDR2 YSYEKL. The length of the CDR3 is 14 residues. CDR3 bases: TGCGCCAGCAGCCAAGCCGGTCGATCCTACGAGCAGTACTTC. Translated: CASSQAGRSYEQYF.

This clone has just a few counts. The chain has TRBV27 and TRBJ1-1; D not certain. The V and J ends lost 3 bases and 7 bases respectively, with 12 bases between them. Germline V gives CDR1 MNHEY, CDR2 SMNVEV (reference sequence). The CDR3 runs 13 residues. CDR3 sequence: CASSFSGEGEAFF. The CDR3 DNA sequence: TGTGCCAGCAGTTTCTCCGGGGAAGGTGAAGCTTTCTTT.

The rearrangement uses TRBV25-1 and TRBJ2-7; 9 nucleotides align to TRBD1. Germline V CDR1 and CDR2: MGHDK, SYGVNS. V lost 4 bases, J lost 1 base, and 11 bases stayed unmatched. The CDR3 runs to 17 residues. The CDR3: CASSAGQGASSSYEQYF. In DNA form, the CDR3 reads TGTGCCAGCAGTGCGGGACAGGGAGCATCGTCGTCCTACGAGCAGTACTTC.

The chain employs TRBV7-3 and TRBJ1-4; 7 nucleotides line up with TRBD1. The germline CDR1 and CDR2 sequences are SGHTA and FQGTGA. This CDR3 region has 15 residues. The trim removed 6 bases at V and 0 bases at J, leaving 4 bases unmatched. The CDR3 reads CASRPGTATNEKLFF. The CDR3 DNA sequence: TGTGCCAGCAGGCCCGGGACAGCAACTAATGAAAAACTGTTTTTT.

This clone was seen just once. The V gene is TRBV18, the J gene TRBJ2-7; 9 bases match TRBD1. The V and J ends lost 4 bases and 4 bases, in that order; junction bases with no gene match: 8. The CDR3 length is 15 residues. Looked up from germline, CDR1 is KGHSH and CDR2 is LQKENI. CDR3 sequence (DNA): TGTGCCAGCTCACAAGACAGGGGGTTCACATACGAGCAGTACTTC. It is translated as CASSQDRGFTYEQYF. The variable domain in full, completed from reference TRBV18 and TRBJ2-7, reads NAGVMQNPRHLVRRRGQEARLRCSPMKGHSHVYWYRQLPEEGLKFMVYLQKENIIDESGMPKERFSAEFPKEGPSILRIQQVVRGDSAAYFCASSQDRGFTYEQYFGPGTRLTVT.

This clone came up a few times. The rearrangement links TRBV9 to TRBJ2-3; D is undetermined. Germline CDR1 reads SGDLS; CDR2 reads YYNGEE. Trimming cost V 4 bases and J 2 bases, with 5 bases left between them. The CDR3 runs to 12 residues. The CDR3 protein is CASSYYTDTQYF. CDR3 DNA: TGTGCCAGCAGCTACTACACAGATACGCAGTATTTT.

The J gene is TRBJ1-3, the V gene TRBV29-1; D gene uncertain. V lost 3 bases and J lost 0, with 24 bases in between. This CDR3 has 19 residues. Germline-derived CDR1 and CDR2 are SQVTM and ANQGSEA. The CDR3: CSVDGASASVVSSGNTIYF. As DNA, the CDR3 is TGCAGCGTTGATGGTGCGTCCGCTTCCGTCGTAAGCTCTGGAAACACCATATATTTT. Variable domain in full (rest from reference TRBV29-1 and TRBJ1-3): SAVISQKPSRDICQRGTSLTIQCQVDSQVTMMFWYRQQPGQSLTLIATANQGSEATYESGFVIDKFPISRPNLTFSTLTVSNMSPEDSSIYLCSVDGASASVVSSGNTIYFGEGSWLTVV.

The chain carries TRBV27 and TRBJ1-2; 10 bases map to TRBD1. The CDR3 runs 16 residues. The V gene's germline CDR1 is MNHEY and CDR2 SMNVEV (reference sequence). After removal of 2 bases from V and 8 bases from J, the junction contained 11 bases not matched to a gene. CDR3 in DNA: TGTGCCAGCAGTTTACAGGACGGGACAGGGGAGAAAGGCTACACCTTC. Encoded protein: CASSLQDGTGEKGYTF.

The CDR3 loop reads CASRTGQGAGQPQHF. In DNA, the CDR3 is TGTGCCAGTAGGACGGGACAGGGGGCAGGACAGCCCCAGCATTTT. This rearrangement joins TRBV19 to TRBJ1-5; TRBD1 matches 12 bases. Germline V gives CDR1 LNHDA, CDR2 SQIVND (reference sequence). The CDR3 runs 15 residues. The ends lost 6 bases at V and 7 bases at J; junction bases unmatched: 7. Full variable domain (rest looked up from reference TRBV19 and TRBJ1-5): DGGITQSPKYLFRKEGQNVTLSCEQNLNHDAMYWYRQDPGQGLRLIYYSQIVNDFQKGDIAEGYSVSREKKESFPLTVTSAQKNPTAFYLCASRTGQGAGQPQHFGDGTRLSIL.

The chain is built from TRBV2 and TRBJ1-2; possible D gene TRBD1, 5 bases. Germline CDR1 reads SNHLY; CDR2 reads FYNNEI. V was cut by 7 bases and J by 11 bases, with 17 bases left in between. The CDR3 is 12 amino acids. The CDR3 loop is CASTSRGGSYTF. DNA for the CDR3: TGTGCCAGCACCTCGCGGGGGGGTTCTTACACCTTC.

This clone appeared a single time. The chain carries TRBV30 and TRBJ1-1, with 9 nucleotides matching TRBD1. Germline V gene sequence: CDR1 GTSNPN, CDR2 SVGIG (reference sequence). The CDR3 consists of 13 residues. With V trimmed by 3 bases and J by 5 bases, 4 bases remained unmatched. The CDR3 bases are TGTGCCTGGAGAACAGGGGGCTGGACTGAAGCTTTCTTT. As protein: CAWRTGGWTEAFF.